This TCR beta chain was observed in a study of cytomegalovirus exposure and HLA in healthy donors. Across the study: Tens of millions of unique TCRs from HLA-typed donors were held in an early release of data.

Germline assignment: CDR1 LGHNT and CDR2 FRNRAP. The CDR3 sequence is 14 residues long. V was trimmed by 2 bases and J by 5 bases, leaving 9 bases between them. The PCR used 60 Vbeta and 13 Jbeta primers. Assay used: immunoSEQ multiplex PCR; TCRdb lists only in-frame clones, some missing. The sample holds roughly 190,000 clones, approximately 80% seen once. Those who donated were healthy bone marrow donors. The specimen was PBMCs. The sequence derives from a woman in her 30s in good health and CMV-seropositive. The chain combines TRBV12-5 with TRBJ2-2; the D gene is possibly TRBD1 (6 bases). The DNA of the CDR3 is TGTGCTAGTGGTTTGACAGGGTTTACCGGGGAGCTGTTTTTT. Residues: CASGLTGFTGELFF.